Shown below are 23 T cell receptor beta chains from a single sample sequenced in a study of cytotoxic CD8 clonotypes in ibrutinib-treated CLL. The protocol was immunoSEQ multiplex PCR, while the TCRdb copy is restricted to in-frame clones and leaves out a portion. The sample includes 30,000 to 40,000 clones, about 70% of them seen just once. Sequencing used PBMCs, obtained at disease progression, from a patient treated with ibrutinib. The receptor set was obtained from a human donor with chronic lymphocytic leukemia.

This chain joins TRBV7-6 and TRBJ2-3; TRBD1 might be the D (6 bases). This CDR3 has 17 amino acids. Trimming stripped 0 bases from V and 1 base from J, with 14 bases between. Germline-derived CDR1 and CDR2 are SGHVS and FNYEAQ. CDR3 residues: CASSLAIQGGGTDTQYF. CDR3 nucleotides: TGTGCCAGCAGCTTAGCCATTCAAGGGGGTGGCACAGATACGCAGTATTTT.

The genes are TRBV25-1 and TRBJ2-2; TRBD1 matches 10 bases. This CDR3 has 18 amino acids. Trimming took 2 bases from V and 6 from J; bases not matched to a gene: 12. Germline CDR1 reads MGHDK; CDR2 reads SYGVNS. The CDR3: CASSEANRDRGAPGELFF. CDR3 nucleotides: TGTGCCAGCAGTGAAGCCAACCGGGACAGGGGAGCCCCCGGGGAGCTGTTTTTT.

This chain links TRBV19 with TRBJ2-1, with 11 bases that match TRBD2. The CDR3 spans 14 residues. The V gene end was trimmed by 7 bases and the J gene end by 5 bases; junction bases not matched to a gene: 4. Germline CDR1 reads LNHDA; CDR2 reads SQIVND (reference sequence). DNA of the CDR3: TGTGCCAGTATAGCTAGCGGGAGGAACAATGAGCAGTTCTTC. Translated: CASIASGRNNEQFF.

The chain joins TRBV7-9 to TRBJ2-3, with a tentative D call TRBD1 (5 bases). The germline gives CDR1 SEHNR, CDR2 FQNEAQ (reference sequence). V lost 5 bases, J lost 4 bases, and 10 bases lay in between. CDR3 size: 13 residues. The CDR3 loop reads CASSPKTADTQYF. DNA for the CDR3: TGTGCCAGCAGCCCCAAGACAGCAGATACGCAGTATTTT.

CDR3 coding DNA: TGTGCCAGTAGACTAGCGGCGACGCAAGAGACCCAGTACTTC. Protein sequence: CASRLAATQETQYF. The V call is TRBV19, the J call TRBJ2-5, with 8 nucleotides matching TRBD2. CDR1 is LNHDA and CDR2 is SQIVND in the germline V gene (reference sequence). The J segment lost 2 bases and the V segment lost 6 bases, leaving 5 bases of the junction unmatched. The CDR3 covers 14 residues. Filled out from reference TRBV19 and TRBJ2-5, the complete variable domain reads DGGITQSPKYLFRKEGQNVTLSCEQNLNHDAMYWYRQDPGQGLRLIYYSQIVNDFQKGDIAEGYSVSREKKESFPLTVTSAQKNPTAFYLCASRLAATQETQYFGPGTRLLVL.

This sequence joins TRBV5-1 and TRBJ2-5; D not resolved. The germline gives CDR1 SGHRS, CDR2 YFSETQ. With 4 bases removed from V and 1 base from J, the gap between germline ends came to 5 bases. The CDR3 is made up of 12 amino acids. For the CDR3, the DNA is TGCGCCAGCAGCGCCCCCCAAGAGACCCAGTACTTC. Translated: CASSAPQETQYF.

Here the CDR3 DNA reads TGTGCCAGCAGCCAAGAAGGTCACTCACCCCTCCACTTT. It specifies CASSQEGHSPLHF. V gene TRBV14 combines with J gene TRBJ1-6; D remains ambiguous. Between the trimmed V and J ends, which lost 0 bases and 10 bases, there was a span of 7 bases. The CDR3 extends over 13 amino acids. Per germline, CDR1 SGHDN and CDR2 FVKESK.

This sequence joins TRBV7-9 and TRBJ1-4; maybe TRBD1 (5 bases). The CDR3 extends over 14 amino acids. The germline V gene has CDR1 SEHNR and CDR2 FQNEAQ (reference sequence). The ends were cut back, 8 bases at V and 7 bases at J, with 17 bases in the middle. The CDR3 DNA is TGTGCCAGCGAAGGAGGCAGGGAGGGTGAAAAACTGTTTTTT. Amino acids: CASEGGREGEKLFF.

The chain combines TRBV15 with TRBJ1-2; 7 nucleotides match TRBD1. V lost 4 bases and J lost 5; bases outside the gene matches: 16. The V gene's germline CDR1 is LNHNV and CDR2 YYDKDF (reference sequence). This CDR3 has 17 amino acids. The CDR3 DNA reads as TGTGCCACCAGCACGATATCCACAGGGGCCCCGACTTATGGCTACACCTTC. Translating it yields CATSTISTGAPTYGYTF.

This clone was observed a few times. The chain carries TRBV6-4 and TRBJ1-2, with D uncertain. CDR1 and CDR2 from the germline V gene are MRHNA and SNTAGT. The CDR3 length is 12 residues. Trimming took 3 bases from V and 5 from J, leaving 7 bases between them. CDR3 sequence: CASSEDGYGYTF. CDR3 coding DNA: TGTGCCAGCAGTGAAGACGGATATGGCTACACCTTC.

The V call is TRBV5-1, the J call TRBJ1-2; D not certain. CDR3 length: 12 amino acids. The germline V gene has CDR1 SGHRS and CDR2 YFSETQ. With 0 bases removed from V and 2 bases from J, the gap between germline ends came to 2 bases. As DNA, the CDR3 is TGCGCCAGCAGCTTGGGGAACTATGGCTACACCTTC. It yields the protein CASSLGNYGYTF.

V usage is TRBV7-8 and J usage is TRBJ1-2, with D tentatively TRBD1 (5 bases). The CDR3 runs 14 residues. The V end lost 0 bases, the J end lost 7 bases, and 12 bases lay between the germline ends. CDR1 is SGHVS, CDR2 FQNEAQ, per germline. CDR3 region: CASSLAEGLRGYTF. The DNA for the CDR3 is TGTGCCAGCAGCTTAGCCGAGGGGTTGCGTGGCTACACCTTC.

About this clone itself: One junction end disagrees with the germline gene, perhaps due to a read error. The rearrangement uses TRBV7-7 and TRBJ2-5; 9 nucleotides agree with TRBD2. Looked up from germline, CDR1 is SSHAT and CDR2 is FNYEAQ (reference sequence). The CDR3 has 16 residues. CDR3 bases: TGTGCTAGCAGCGGGGGGAGGGCTAGCGGGACGGAGACCCAGTACTTC. This codes for CASSGGRASGTETQYF. Looking up the rest from reference TRBV7-7 and TRBJ2-5 gives the full variable domain: GAGVSQSPRYKVTKRGQDVTLRCDPISSHATLYWYQQALGQGPEFLTYFNYEAQPDKSGLPSDRFSAERPEGSISTLTIQRTEQRDSAMYRCASSGGRASGTETQYFGPGTRLLVL.

This rearrangement joins TRBV6-5 to TRBJ2-7, with D possibly matching TRBD2 (5 bases). V was cut by 6 bases and J by 4 bases, with 10 bases left in between. This CDR3 contains 12 residues. Germline V lookup: CDR1 MNHEY, CDR2 SVGAGI. Written as DNA, the CDR3 is TGTGCCAGCAGCACTAGTGGATACGAGCAGTACTTC. Protein product: CASSTSGYEQYF.

Written as DNA, the CDR3 is TGTGCCAGCTCACCAGGGGCCTACCAAGAGACCCAGTACTTC. Translating gives CASSPGAYQETQYF. The chain combines TRBV18 with TRBJ2-5, with D perhaps matching TRBD1 (5 bases). The CDR3 length is 14 residues. The V end lost 2 bases, the J end lost 0 bases, and 7 bases lay between the germline ends. Per germline, CDR1 KGHSH and CDR2 LQKENI.

V usage is TRBV19 and J usage is TRBJ2-2; 9 nucleotides match TRBD2. V was clipped by 4 bases and J by 6 bases; unmatched bases: 3. The germline V gene encodes CDR1 LNHDA and CDR2 SQIVND (reference sequence). CDR3 length: 14 residues. CDR3 protein: CASSKRTSAGELFF. In DNA form, the CDR3 reads TGTGCCAGTAGTAAAAGGACTAGCGCCGGGGAGCTGTTTTTT.

The rearrangement joins TRBV2 to TRBJ1-5, with D unresolved. Trimming took off 8 bases at V and 6 bases at J, with 14 bases between the two ends. The V gene's germline CDR1 is SNHLY and CDR2 FYNNEI. This CDR3 has 13 amino acids. CDR3 bases: TGTGCCAGCGGGGATGTGAAGGGTCAGCCCCAGCATTTT. Protein product: CASGDVKGQPQHF.

The chain joins TRBV19 to TRBJ1-5; D unclear. V lost 8 bases, J lost 4 bases, and 9 bases lay in between. Germline CDR1 LNHDA, CDR2 SQIVND (reference sequence). This CDR3 spans 12 amino acids. The CDR3 sequence: CASWGGNQPQHF. The CDR3 DNA is TGTGCCAGTTGGGGTGGGAATCAGCCCCAGCATTTT.

This chain uses TRBV2 with TRBJ2-5, with 9 bases fitting TRBD1. The CDR3 runs 19 residues. Germline lookup yields CDR1 SNHLY and CDR2 FYNNEI. V was pared by 7 bases and J by 5 bases, with 23 bases of the junction left unmatched. The CDR3, as DNA: TGTGCCAGCAAAAGAAGTCTGGGACAGGGAGTTGTCGTTGGGGAGACCCAGTACTTC. Amino acid sequence: CASKRSLGQGVVVGETQYF.

This clone was detected only a few times. The gene calls are TRBV11-2 and TRBJ2-7, with D possibly being TRBD2 (6 bases). The CDR3 has 12 amino acids. Germline assignment: CDR1 SGHAT and CDR2 FQNNGV. CDR3 nucleotide sequence: TGTGCCAGCAGCCACCCCGGGGGTACCGCAACGGTC. Amino acids: CASSHPGGTATV.

The chain has TRBV28 and TRBJ1-2, with D possibly TRBD1 on 5 matching bases. Germline values: CDR1 MDHEN, CDR2 SYDVKM. The CDR3 loop spans 13 amino acids. V lost 7 bases, J lost 2 bases, and 11 bases lay in between. Here the CDR3 reads CASNGGTNYGYTF. The CDR3 region has the DNA TGTGCCAGCAACGGAGGGACCAACTATGGCTACACCTTC.

The chain carries TRBV10-2 and TRBJ2-1, with D perhaps TRBD2 (6 bases). The CDR3 runs to 13 residues. CDR1 and CDR2 (germline): WSHSY, SAAADI. Trimming removed 4 bases from V and 3 bases from J, with 7 bases in between. Written as DNA, the CDR3 is TGCGCCAGCAGTGGGCGGGACTACAATGAGCAGTTCTTC. This translates into CASSGRDYNEQFF.

The rearrangement uses TRBV10-3 and TRBJ2-1, with D unresolved. Germline V lookup: CDR1 ENHRY, CDR2 SYGVKD. The V end was cut by 3 bases, the J end by 8 bases, with 8 bases between. The CDR3 runs to 12 residues. As DNA, the CDR3 is TGTGCCATCAGTGAATTAGCCGATGAGCAGTTCTTC. Translation: CAISELADEQFF.